Each of the 20 T cell receptor beta chains below was sequenced from the same sample in a study. TCRdb re-called the 5' RACE reads through MiXCR, storing one row per CDR3 protein. The sample lists around 50,000 distinct CDR3 sequences, 25% to 30% occurring once. The sample consisted of tumor-infiltrating memory CD4+ T cells sorted from the breast tumor. Subset of the sample: memory CD4+ T cells, CD4+CD45RO+CD25-. The receptor set was obtained from a female donor with breast cancer.

The genes are TRBV5-1 and TRBJ2-3; 7 bases align to TRBD2. The CDR3 length is 15 residues. CDR1 is SGHRS, CDR2 YFSETQ, per germline. V shed 3 bases and J 2 bases; nucleotides not matched to a gene: 6. The CDR3 region has the DNA TGCGCCAGCAGCTCTAGCGGCCCGCTCACAGATACGCAGTATTTT. It encodes CASSSSGPLTDTQYF. Complete variable domain (other parts from reference TRBV5-1 and TRBJ2-3): KAGVTQTPRYLIKTRGQQVTLSCSPISGHRSVSWYQQTPGQGLQFLFEYFSETQRNKGNFPGRFSGRQFSNSRSEMNVSTLELGDSALYLCASSSSGPLTDTQYFGPGTRLTVL.

This clonotype was seen a handful of times. This chain uses TRBV5-1 with TRBJ2-7; no reliable D call. The CDR3 runs 15 residues. Deletions cut 1 base from V and 2 bases from J, with 13 bases between. The germline V gene encodes CDR1 SGHRS and CDR2 YFSETQ. The CDR3 spells CASSLTTGPTYEQYF. The CDR3 DNA sequence: TGCGCCAGCAGCTTGACCACGGGCCCTACCTACGAGCAGTACTTC.

The table lists this clonotype with a few counts. The chain joins TRBV5-1 to TRBJ1-1; D call uncertain. This CDR3 contains 17 residues. CDR1 is SGHRS and CDR2 is YFSETQ in the germline V gene. The V end was cut by 4 bases, the J end by 0 bases, with 19 bases between. CDR3 in DNA: TGCGCCAGCAGCCCCTGGGCCCTTGGAATCATGAACACTGAAGCTTTCTTT. This sequence encodes CASSPWALGIMNTEAFF.

This clonotype appeared a few times. One end of the junction varies from germline; a read error may be responsible. The CDR3 region is CATARGFNHPPSF. The CDR3 DNA sequence: TGCGCCACCGCTAGGGGGTTTAACCATCCCCCCTCCTTC. This chain uses TRBV4-3 with TRBJ1-2, with D possibly matching TRBD1 (6 bases). Germline CDR1 and CDR2: LGHNA and YSLEER. The CDR3 is made up of 13 amino acids.

The chain has TRBV5-1 and TRBJ1-5, with D unclear. Between the trimmed V and J ends, which lost 4 bases and 6 bases, there was a span of 11 bases. The CDR3 covers 13 residues. Germline values: CDR1 SGHRS, CDR2 YFSETQ. CDR3 in amino acids: CASSDGRTQPQHF. The CDR3 DNA reads as TGCGCCAGCAGCGACGGACGGACTCAGCCCCAGCATTTT.

This clonotype was picked up one time. The V gene is TRBV20-1, the J gene TRBJ2-7, with 10 bases fitting TRBD2. The CDR3 loop spans 14 amino acids. Trimming cost V 2 bases and J 4 bases; bases outside gene matches: 5. Germline lookup yields CDR1 DFQATT and CDR2 SNEGSKA (reference sequence). CDR3 sequence reads: CSARNPTSGYEQYF. Here the CDR3 DNA reads TGCAGTGCTAGAAACCCGACTAGCGGGTACGAGCAGTACTTC.

The chain is built from TRBV7-6 and TRBJ2-3; 8 bases line up with TRBD1. V shed 1 base, J shed 5 bases, and the junction held 5 bases outside the gene matches. Germline CDR1 and CDR2: SGHVS and FNYEAQ. CDR3 length equals 15 residues. Here the CDR3 DNA reads TGTGCCAGCAGCTTAGATCAGGGGGCCGGAGATACGCAGTATTTT. It yields the protein CASSLDQGAGDTQYF.

The rearrangement links TRBV4-1 to TRBJ1-5; TRBD1 is a possible D gene (6 bases). The CDR3 is 17 amino acids. Germline values: CDR1 MGHRA, CDR2 YSYEKL. V lost 3 bases to trimming and J lost 7 bases, with 22 bases between them. Here the CDR3 reads CASSQAKDTGKGQPQHF. The CDR3 DNA reads TGCGCCAGCAGCCAGGCGAAGGACACAGGGAAAGGACAGCCCCAGCATTTT.

As concerns this clonotype: A much larger clone lies one base from this, so it may be a read error. This chain uses TRBV5-1 with TRBJ2-7, with D unclear. Trimming removed 3 bases at V and 4 bases at J, with 14 bases between. Germline CDR1 is SGHRS and CDR2 is YFSETQ. This CDR3 contains 14 residues. Here the CDR3 DNA reads TGCGCCAGCAGCTCGGTCGCCAATTCGTACGAGCAGTACTTC. It specifies CASSSVANSYEQYF.

In this sample, this clonotype turned up many times. Its ends do not fully match the called genes, so a read error is possible. This sequence joins TRBV24-1 and TRBJ1-3; tentative D call: TRBD1 (5 bases). The CDR3 loop spans 13 amino acids. The germline V gene encodes CDR1 KGHDR and CDR2 SFDVKD. This CDR3 is CATSDGRQGPLSF. As DNA, the CDR3 is TGTGCCACCAGTGATGGGCGTCAGGGACCTCTGAGCTTT.

This clonotype came up a few times. This chain joins TRBV12-3 or TRBV12-4 and TRBJ1-1; a possible D gene is TRBD1 (6 bases). The V gene lost 3 bases and the J gene lost 3 bases, with 11 bases spanning the gap. CDR3 length: 14 residues. In DNA form, the CDR3 reads TGTGCCAGCAGTTTGCAAGGGGGGTACACTGAAGCTTTCTTT. Encoded protein: CASSLQGGYTEAFF.

This clonotype occurred many times. The gene calls are TRBV6-2 or TRBV6-3 and TRBJ1-1; maybe TRBD1 (5 bases). CDR3 size: 14 residues. From germline, CDR1 is MNHEY and CDR2 SVGEGT. V was pared by 3 bases and J by 1 base, with 9 bases between. CDR3 protein: CASSYVGQNTEAFF. The CDR3, as DNA: TGTGCCAGCAGTTATGTGGGGCAGAACACTGAAGCTTTCTTT.

In its sample, this clonotype was seen a few times. The rearrangement uses TRBV28 and TRBJ2-2, with a weak D call TRBD2 (7 bases). Germline CDR1 and CDR2: MDHEN and SYDVKM. The CDR3 has 15 residues. V was trimmed by 10 bases and J by 4 bases, leaving 19 bases between them. This chain's CDR3 is CATRTGGTGTGELFF. CDR3 in DNA: TGTGCCACCCGAACGGGGGGCACGGGCACCGGGGAGCTGTTTTTT.

V and J are TRBV20-1 and TRBJ1-3; D gene uncertain. This CDR3 spans 11 amino acids. Germline V gives CDR1 DFQATT, CDR2 SNEGSKA (reference sequence). The germline V and J ends were trimmed by 3 bases and 3 bases, with 3 bases remaining between them. In DNA form, the CDR3 reads TGCAGTGCTAGCAATGGAAACACCATATATTTT. It is translated as CSASNGNTIYF.

The rearrangement links TRBV25-1 to TRBJ1-2; the match to TRBD1 covers 7 bases. This CDR3 has 14 amino acids. Looked up from germline, CDR1 is MGHDK and CDR2 is SYGVNS. V trimming: 6 bases; J trimming: 5 bases; junction bases outside the gene matches: 9. CDR3: CASRSTQGGYGYTF. The CDR3 DNA reads TGTGCCAGCAGATCTACTCAGGGGGGGTATGGCTACACCTTC.

The chain carries TRBV20-1 and TRBJ2-7; tentatively, D is TRBD1 (5 bases). V gave up 4 bases and J gave up 7 bases, with 14 bases separating them. The CDR3 spans 12 residues. Germline V CDR1 and CDR2: DFQATT, SNEGSKA (reference sequence). The CDR3 coding sequence is TGCAGTGCTATTGGGTCAGGGCGGGAGCAGTACTTC. Amino acid sequence: CSAIGSGREQYF.

This clonotype has a handful of counts. The genes are TRBV12-3 or TRBV12-4 and TRBJ1-6; D gene unclear. There are 13 residues in the CDR3. V was clipped by 5 bases and J by 9 bases, with 11 bases between them. In DNA form, the CDR3 reads TGTGCCAGCAGTCAAAGACACCGTTCACCCCTCCACTTT. It translates to CASSQRHRSPLHF.

This clonotype turned up a few times. This sequence joins TRBV12-3 or TRBV12-4 and TRBJ2-1; 7 nucleotides line up with TRBD2. J gave up 8 bases and V 3 bases, and 4 bases lay outside the gene matches. The CDR3 runs to 13 residues. The CDR3 region has the DNA TGTGCCAGCAGTTTGGGGGGGAGTGATGAGCAGTTCTTC. Amino acid sequence: CASSLGGSDEQFF.

This clonotype came up once. The genes are TRBV4-1 and TRBJ2-1, with a tentative D call TRBD1 (7 bases). The length of the CDR3 is 16 residues. Per the germline V gene, CDR1 is MGHRA and CDR2 is YSYEKL. V gave up 4 bases and J gave up 3 bases, with 16 bases separating them. This chain's CDR3 is CASSRGAGQSYNEQFF. The DNA for the CDR3 is TGCGCCAGCAGCCGTGGGGCGGGACAGAGCTACAATGAGCAGTTCTTC.

This clonotype was found a few times. The junction departs from the called germline gene at one end, perhaps through a read error. The chain has TRBV29-1 and TRBJ2-2, with TRBD1 matching over 8 bases. The CDR3 is 14 residues long. Germline V CDR1 and CDR2: SQVTM, ANQGSEA. The CDR3 here is CSVKPQGAGGEPFF. DNA of the CDR3: TGCAGCGTTAAACCGCAGGGGGCTGGCGGGGAGCCGTTTTTT.